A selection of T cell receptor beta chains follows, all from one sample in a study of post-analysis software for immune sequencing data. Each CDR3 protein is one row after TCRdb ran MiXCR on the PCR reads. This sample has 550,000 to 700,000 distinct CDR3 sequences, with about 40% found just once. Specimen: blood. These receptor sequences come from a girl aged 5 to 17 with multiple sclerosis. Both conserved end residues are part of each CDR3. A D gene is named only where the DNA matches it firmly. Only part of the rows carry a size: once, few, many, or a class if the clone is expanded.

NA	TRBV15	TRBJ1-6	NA	CATQLDRGSPLHF	TGTGCCACCCAACTGGATCGGGGATCACCCCTCCACTTT
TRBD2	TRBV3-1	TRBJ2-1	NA	CARSQLRGREGNEQFF	TGTGCCCGCAGCCAGCTAAGGGGGCGGGAGGGGAATGAGCAGTTCTTC
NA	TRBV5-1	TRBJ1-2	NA	CASSLAWTNNYGYTF	TGCGCCAGCAGCTTGGCCTGGACCAATAACTATGGCTACACCTTC
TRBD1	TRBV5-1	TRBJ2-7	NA	CASSLPTGTYEQYF	TGCGCCAGCAGCTTGCCGACAGGGACCTACGAGCAGTACTTC
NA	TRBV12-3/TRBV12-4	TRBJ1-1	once	CASSKGSDTEAFF	TGTGCCAGCAGTAAAGGGAGCGACACTGAAGCTTTCTTT
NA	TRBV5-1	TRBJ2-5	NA	CASRSSPGTPQETQYF	TGCGCCAGCAGATCTTCTCCCGGGACTCCGCAAGAGACCCAGTACTTC
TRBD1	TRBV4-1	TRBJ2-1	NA	CASSQQQGKWSYEQFF	TGCGCCAGCAGCCAACAACAGGGGAAATGGTCCTACGAGCAGTTCTTC
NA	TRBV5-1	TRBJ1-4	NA	CASSLGVATNEKLFF	TGCGCCAGCAGCTTGGGGGTTGCAACTAATGAAAAACTGTTTTTT
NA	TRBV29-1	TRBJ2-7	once	CSVLVRYEQYF	TGCAGCGTTTTGGTCCGCTACGAGCAGTACTTC
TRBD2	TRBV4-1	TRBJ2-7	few	CASSARGGAVYEQYF	TGCGCCAGCAGCGCCCGCGGGGGGGCAGTCTACGAGCAGTACTTC
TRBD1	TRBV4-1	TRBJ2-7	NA	CASSHLDRDYEQYF	TGCGCCAGCAGCCATTTGGACAGGGACTACGAGCAGTACTTC
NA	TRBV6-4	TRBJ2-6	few	CASSDSPTVTGANVLTF	TGTGCCAGCAGTGACTCCCCGACAGTGACTGGGGCCAACGTCCTGACTTTC
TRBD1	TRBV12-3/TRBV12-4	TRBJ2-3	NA	CASSRDRGWPDTQYF	TGTGCCAGCAGCCGGGACAGGGGGTGGCCAGATACGCAGTATTTT
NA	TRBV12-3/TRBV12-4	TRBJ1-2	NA	CASSLQGLRHGYTF	TGTGCCAGCAGTTTACAGGGATTACGGCATGGCTACACCTTC
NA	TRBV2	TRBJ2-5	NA	CASIYGQGRETQYF	TGTGCCAGCATCTACGGGCAGGGCCGCGAGACCCAGTACTTC
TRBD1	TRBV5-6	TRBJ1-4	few	CASSLGQGSTNEKLFF	TGTGCCAGCAGCCTGGGACAGGGCTCAACTAATGAAAAACTGTTTTTT
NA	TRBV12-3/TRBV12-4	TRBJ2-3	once	CASRGTGLIQSTDTQYF	TGTGCCAGCAGAGGAACCGGACTCATTCAGAGCACAGATACGCAGTATTTT
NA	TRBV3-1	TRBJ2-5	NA	CASSLQGGGTQETQYF	TGTGCCAGCAGCCTCCAAGGAGGGGGGACCCAAGAGACCCAGTACTTC
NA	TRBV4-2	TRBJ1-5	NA	CASSQEAGRNQPQHF	TGTGCCAGCAGCCAAGAAGCAGGACGAAATCAGCCCCAGCATTTT
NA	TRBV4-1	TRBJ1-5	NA	CASSQSGQGNQPQHF	TGCGCCAGCAGCCAAAGTGGGCAGGGCAATCAGCCCCAGCATTTT
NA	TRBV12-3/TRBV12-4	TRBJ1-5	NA	CASSLVSVDQPQHF	TGTGCCAGCAGTTTGGTCTCAGTCGATCAGCCCCAGCATTTT
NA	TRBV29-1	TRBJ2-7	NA	CSVGGRSTYEQYF	TGCAGCGTTGGCGGAAGGTCGACCTACGAGCAGTACTTC
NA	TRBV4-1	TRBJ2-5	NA	CASSQVPIETQYF	TGCGCCAGCAGCCAAGTACCGATCGAGACCCAGTACTTC
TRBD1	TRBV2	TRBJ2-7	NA	CASITGGKEQYF	TGTGCCAGCATTACAGGGGGGAAAGAGCAGTACTTC
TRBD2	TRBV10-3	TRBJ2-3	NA	CAISDSPSGSSTDTQYF	TGTGCCATCAGTGACTCCCCTAGCGGGTCTAGCACAGATACGCAGTATTTT
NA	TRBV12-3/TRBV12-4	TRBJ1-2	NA	CTSSFRQVYGYTF	TGTACCAGCAGTTTCAGACAGGTCTATGGCTACACCTTC
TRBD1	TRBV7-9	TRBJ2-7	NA	CASSPSPTGDYEQYF	TGTGCCAGCAGCCCATCCCCCACAGGGGACTACGAGCAGTACTTC